These 5 T cell receptor beta chains came from one sample sequenced in a study of technical replicates of blood from several donors. Using immunoSEQ multiplex PCR, the repertoire was profiled, and TCRdb retains in-frame clones only, with some absent. The data contain more than 70,000 clones, about 89% of them singletons. The sequenced sample consisted of T cells isolated from PBMCs. All receptors derive from a human donor in good health.

The chain links TRBV5-1 to TRBJ1-1; perhaps TRBD1 as D (5 bases). V lost 0 bases and J 3 bases, leaving 9 bases between the germline ends. Germline V CDR1 and CDR2: SGHRS, YFSETQ. The CDR3 has 14 residues. In DNA form, the CDR3 reads TGCGCCAGCAGCTTGGGTGCAGGGTACACTGAAGCTTTCTTT. Its translation is CASSLGAGYTEAFF.

The J gene is TRBJ2-2, the V gene TRBV7-2; D gene ambiguous. This CDR3 spans 12 amino acids. Germline CDR1 is SGHTA and CDR2 is FQGNSA. V lost 1 base, J lost 6 bases, and 3 bases lay in between. For the CDR3, the DNA is TGTGCCAGCAGCTTAGGAGCCGGGGAGCTGTTTTTT. It translates to CASSLGAGELFF.

V is TRBV9 and J is TRBJ1-1; the match to TRBD1 covers 7 bases. Germline CDR1 SGDLS, CDR2 YYNGEE. Trimming cost V 4 bases and J 6 bases; bases outside gene matches: 3. The CDR3 consists of 12 residues. CDR3 region: CASSPGGAEAFF. Written as DNA, the CDR3 is TGTGCCAGCAGCCCAGGGGGTGCTGAAGCTTTCTTT.

This clone has only one observation. The chain combines TRBV11-2 with TRBJ2-2; 7 positions match TRBD2. The CDR3 extends over 14 amino acids. CDR1 is SGHAT, CDR2 FQNNGV, per germline. The V segment lost 6 bases and the J segment 6 bases; nucleotides outside the gene matches: 7. CDR3 sequence (DNA): TGTGCCAGCAGAGCCGCCCGGGGGGCCGGGGAGCTGTTTTTT. Protein product: CASRAARGAGELFF.

The chain has TRBV5-1 and TRBJ2-7; perhaps TRBD2 as D (6 bases). The V gene lost 2 bases and the J gene lost 6 bases, with 15 bases spanning the gap. CDR1 SGHRS and CDR2 YFSETQ come from the germline V gene. The CDR3 is 14 amino acids. DNA of the CDR3: TGCGCCAGCAGCTTAGAAGGGACTTACGGCGAGCAGTACTTC. This encodes CASSLEGTYGEQYF.